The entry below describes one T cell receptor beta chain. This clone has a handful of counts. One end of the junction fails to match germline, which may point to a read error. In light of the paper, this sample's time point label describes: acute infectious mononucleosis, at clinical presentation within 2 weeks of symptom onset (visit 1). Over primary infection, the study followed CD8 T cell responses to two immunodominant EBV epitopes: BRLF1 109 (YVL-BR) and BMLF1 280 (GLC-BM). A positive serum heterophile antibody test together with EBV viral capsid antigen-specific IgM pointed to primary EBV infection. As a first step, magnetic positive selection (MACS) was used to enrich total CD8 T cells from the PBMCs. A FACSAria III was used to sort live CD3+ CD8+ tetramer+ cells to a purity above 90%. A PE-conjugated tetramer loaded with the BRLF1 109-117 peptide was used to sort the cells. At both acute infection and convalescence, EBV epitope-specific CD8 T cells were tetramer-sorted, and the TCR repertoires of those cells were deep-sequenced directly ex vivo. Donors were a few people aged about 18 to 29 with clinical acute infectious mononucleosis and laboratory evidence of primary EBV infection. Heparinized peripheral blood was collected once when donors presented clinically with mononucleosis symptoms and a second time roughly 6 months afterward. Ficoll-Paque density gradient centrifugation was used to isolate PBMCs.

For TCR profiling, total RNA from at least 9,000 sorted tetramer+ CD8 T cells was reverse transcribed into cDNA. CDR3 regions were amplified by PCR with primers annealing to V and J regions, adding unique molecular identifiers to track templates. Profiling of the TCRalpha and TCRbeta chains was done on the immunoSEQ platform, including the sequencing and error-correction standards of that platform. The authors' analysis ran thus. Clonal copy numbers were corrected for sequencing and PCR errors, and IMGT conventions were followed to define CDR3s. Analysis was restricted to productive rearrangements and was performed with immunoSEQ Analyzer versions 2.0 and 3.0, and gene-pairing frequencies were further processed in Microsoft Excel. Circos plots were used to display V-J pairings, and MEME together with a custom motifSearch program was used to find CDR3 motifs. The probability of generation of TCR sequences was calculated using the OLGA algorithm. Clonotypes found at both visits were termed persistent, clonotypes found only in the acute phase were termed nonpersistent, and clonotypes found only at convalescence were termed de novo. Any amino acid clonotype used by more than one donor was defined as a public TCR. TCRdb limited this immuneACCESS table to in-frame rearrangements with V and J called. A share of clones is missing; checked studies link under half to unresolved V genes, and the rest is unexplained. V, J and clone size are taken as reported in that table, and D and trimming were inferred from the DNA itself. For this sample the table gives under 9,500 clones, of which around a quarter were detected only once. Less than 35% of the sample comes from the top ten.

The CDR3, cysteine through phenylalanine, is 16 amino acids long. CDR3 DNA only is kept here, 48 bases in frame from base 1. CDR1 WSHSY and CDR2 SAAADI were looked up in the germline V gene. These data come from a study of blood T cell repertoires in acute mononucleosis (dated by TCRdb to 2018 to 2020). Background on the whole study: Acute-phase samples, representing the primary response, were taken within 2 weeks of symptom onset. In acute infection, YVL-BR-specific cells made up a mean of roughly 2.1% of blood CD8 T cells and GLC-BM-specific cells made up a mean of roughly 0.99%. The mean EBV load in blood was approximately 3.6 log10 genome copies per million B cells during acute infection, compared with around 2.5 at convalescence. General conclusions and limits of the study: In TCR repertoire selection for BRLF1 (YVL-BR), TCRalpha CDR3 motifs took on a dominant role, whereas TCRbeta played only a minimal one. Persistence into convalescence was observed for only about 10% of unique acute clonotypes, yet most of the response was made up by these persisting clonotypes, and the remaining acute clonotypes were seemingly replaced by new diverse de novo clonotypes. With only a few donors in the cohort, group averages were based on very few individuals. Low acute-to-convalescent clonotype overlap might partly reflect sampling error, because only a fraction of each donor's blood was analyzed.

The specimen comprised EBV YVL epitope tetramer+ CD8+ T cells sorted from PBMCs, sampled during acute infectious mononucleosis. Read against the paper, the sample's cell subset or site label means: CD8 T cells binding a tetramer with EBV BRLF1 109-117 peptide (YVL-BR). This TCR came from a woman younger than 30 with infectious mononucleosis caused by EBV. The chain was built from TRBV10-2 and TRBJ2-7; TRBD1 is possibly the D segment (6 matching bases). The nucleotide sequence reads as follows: TGTGCCATCAGTGATCCGTTGGCAGGGGAAAACTACGAGCAGTACTTC. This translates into CAISDPLAGENYEQYF.